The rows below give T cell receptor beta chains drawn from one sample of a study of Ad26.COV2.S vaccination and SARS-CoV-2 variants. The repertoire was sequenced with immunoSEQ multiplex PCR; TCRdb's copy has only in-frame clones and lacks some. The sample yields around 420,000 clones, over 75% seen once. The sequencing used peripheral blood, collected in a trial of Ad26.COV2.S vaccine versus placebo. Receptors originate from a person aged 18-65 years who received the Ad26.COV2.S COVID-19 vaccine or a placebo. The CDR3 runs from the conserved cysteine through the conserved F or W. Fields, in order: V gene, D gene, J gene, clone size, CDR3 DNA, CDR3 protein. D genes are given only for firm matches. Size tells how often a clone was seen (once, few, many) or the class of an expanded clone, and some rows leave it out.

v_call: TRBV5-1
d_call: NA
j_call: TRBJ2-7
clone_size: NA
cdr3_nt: TGCGCCAGCAGCTTGTCAGGGGTAAGCTACGAGCAGTACTTC
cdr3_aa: CASSLSGVSYEQYF

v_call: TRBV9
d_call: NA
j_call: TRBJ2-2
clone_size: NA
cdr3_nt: TGTGCCAGCGGCAGGATCTTAACCGGGGAGCTGTTTTTT
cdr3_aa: CASGRILTGELFF

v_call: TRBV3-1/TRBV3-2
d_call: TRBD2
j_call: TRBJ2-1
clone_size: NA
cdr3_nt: TGTGCCAGCAGACCCCGGGGGGGGTTTAATGAGCAGTTCTTC
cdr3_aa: CASRPRGGFNEQFF

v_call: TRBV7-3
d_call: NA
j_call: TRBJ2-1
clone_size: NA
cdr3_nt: TGTGCCAGCAGCTTAACCACGGACAATGAGCAGTTCTTC
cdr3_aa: CASSLTTDNEQFF

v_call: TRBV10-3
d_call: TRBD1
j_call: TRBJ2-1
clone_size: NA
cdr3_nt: TGTGCCATCTCGGACAGGGCCTACAATGAGCAGTTCTTC
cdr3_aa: CAISDRAYNEQFF

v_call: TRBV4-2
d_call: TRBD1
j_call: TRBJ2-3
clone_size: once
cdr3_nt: TGTGCCAGCAGCCAAGTTCTGGGACAGTCGACAGATACGCAGTATTTT
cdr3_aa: CASSQVLGQSTDTQYF

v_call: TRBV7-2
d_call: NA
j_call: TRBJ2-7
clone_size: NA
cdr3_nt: TGTGCCAGCAGCCCTCGGGACAACTACGAGCAGTACTTC
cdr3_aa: CASSPRDNYEQYF

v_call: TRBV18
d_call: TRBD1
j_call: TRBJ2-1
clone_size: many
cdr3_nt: TGTGCCAGCTCACCACGCCTCTGGACAGGGGGCAATGAGCAGTTCTTC
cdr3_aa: CASSPRLWTGGNEQFF

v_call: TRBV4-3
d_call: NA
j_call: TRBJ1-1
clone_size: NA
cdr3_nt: TGCGCCAGCAGCCAAGACGTGGGGACTATGAACACTGAAGCTTTCTTT
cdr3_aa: CASSQDVGTMNTEAFF

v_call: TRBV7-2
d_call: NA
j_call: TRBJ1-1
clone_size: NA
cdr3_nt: TGTGCCAGTGGCCGGGAGTTAAGCACTGAAGCTTTCTTT
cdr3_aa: CASGRELSTEAFF

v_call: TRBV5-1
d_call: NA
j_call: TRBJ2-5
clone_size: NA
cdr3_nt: TGCGCCAGCAGCTTGGCGCGAGAGACCCAGTACTTC
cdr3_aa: CASSLARETQYF

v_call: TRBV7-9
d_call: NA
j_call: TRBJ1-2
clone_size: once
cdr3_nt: TGTGCCAGCAGCTTAGAGGGGGAAACAGCTCCAGCTAACTATGGCTACACCTTC
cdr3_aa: CASSLEGETAPANYGYTF

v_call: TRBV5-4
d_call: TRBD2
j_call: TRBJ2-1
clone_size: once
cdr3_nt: TGTGCCAGCAGCTTGGGGACTAGCGGGGGCTACAATGAGCAGTTCTTC
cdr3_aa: CASSLGTSGGYNEQFF

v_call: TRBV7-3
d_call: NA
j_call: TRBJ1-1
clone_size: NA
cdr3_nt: TGTGCCAGCAGCTCTGTACCTGGGTCCACTGAAGCTTTCTTT
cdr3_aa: CASSSVPGSTEAFF

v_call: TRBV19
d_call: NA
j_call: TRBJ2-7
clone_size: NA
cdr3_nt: TGTGCCAGTAGTATTGGGACCCGGGGAAGCGACTACGAGCAGTACTTC
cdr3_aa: CASSIGTRGSDYEQYF

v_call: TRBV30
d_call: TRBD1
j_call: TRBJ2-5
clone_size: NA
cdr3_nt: TGTGCCTGGAGCGTCCGGGACAGCCAAGAGACCCAGTACTTC
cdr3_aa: CAWSVRDSQETQYF

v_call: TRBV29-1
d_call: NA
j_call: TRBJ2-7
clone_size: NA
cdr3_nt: TGCAGCGTTGAAATTCGACAGAGAGGCGAGCAGTACTTC
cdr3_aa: CSVEIRQRGEQYF

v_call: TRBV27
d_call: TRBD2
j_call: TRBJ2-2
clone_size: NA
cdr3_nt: TGTGCCAGCAGTTCACTAGCGGGGAGCTACGGGGAGCTGTTTTTT
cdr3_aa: CASSSLAGSYGELFF

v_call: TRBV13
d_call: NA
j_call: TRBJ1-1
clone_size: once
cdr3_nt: TGTGCCAGCAGCTTTTGGGGGGGCCTGAACACTGAAGCTTTCTTT
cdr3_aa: CASSFWGGLNTEAFF

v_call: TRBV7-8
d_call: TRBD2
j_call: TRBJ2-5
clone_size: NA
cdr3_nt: TGTGCCAGCAGCTCATGGGGGGGCCAAGAGACCCAGTACTTC
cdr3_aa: CASSSWGGQETQYF

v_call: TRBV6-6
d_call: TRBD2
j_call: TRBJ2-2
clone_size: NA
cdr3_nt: TGTGCCAGCAGTTACTCGGGGACTAGAGGGCCCGGGGAGCTGTTTTTT
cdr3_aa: CASSYSGTRGPGELFF

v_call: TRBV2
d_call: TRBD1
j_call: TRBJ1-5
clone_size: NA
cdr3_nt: TGTGCCAGCACCCAGACAGGGGGGCATCAGCCCCAGCATTTT
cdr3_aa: CASTQTGGHQPQHF

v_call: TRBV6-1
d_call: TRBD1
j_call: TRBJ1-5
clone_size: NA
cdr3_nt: TGTGCCAGCAGTGATCAGGGGACAGAAAATCAGCCCCAGCATTTT
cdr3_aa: CASSDQGTENQPQHF

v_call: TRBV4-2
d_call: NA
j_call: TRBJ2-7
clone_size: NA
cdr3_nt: TGTGCCAGCAGCCAATCACTAAATTCCTACGAGCAGTACTTC
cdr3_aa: CASSQSLNSYEQYF

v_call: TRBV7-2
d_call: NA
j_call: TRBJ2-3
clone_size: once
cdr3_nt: TGTGCCAGCAGCCAGCGGCCGAACAGGGTCACAGATACGCAGTATTTT
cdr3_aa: CASSQRPNRVTDTQYF

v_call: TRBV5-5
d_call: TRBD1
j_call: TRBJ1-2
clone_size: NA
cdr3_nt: TGTGCCAGCAGTTTACCGGGACAGGGAAAAGCTAACTATGGCTACACCTTC
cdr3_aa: CASSLPGQGKANYGYTF

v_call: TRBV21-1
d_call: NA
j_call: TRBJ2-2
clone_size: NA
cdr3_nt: TGTGCCAGCAGCAAAGAGACAGGGGGAAGGATGGGAGGGGAGCTGTTTTTT
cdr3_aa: CASSKETGGRMGGELFF

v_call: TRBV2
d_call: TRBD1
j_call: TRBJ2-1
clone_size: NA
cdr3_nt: TGTGCCAGCTCTAGGACAGGGTATAATGAGCAGTTCTTC
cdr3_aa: CASSRTGYNEQFF

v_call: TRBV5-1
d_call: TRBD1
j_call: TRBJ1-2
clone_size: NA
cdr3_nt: TGCGCCAGCAGCTTGTTGGGACAGGGGGCAGGGGGCTACACCTTC
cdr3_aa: CASSLLGQGAGGYTF

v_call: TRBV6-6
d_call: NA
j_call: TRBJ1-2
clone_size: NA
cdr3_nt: TGTGCCAGCAGTCCCATGGGATATGGCTACACCTTC
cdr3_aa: CASSPMGYGYTF

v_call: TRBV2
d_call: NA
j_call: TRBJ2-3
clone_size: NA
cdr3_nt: TGTGCCAGCAACCGGGACTCCCCCCTAACAGATACGCAGTATTTT
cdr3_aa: CASNRDSPLTDTQYF

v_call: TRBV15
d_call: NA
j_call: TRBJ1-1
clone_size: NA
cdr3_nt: TGTGCCACCAGCAGATCCCTCCAGGGGACCGAAGCTTTCTTT
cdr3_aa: CATSRSLQGTEAFF

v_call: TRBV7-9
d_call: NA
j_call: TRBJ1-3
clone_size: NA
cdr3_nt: TGTGCCAGCAGCCCGCCCGGGCTGCCCTCTGGAAACACCATATATTTT
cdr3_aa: CASSPPGLPSGNTIYF

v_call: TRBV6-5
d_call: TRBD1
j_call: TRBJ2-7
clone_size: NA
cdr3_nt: TGTGCCAGCAGACTCGGTGGGACAGGCAACGGGGGGCAGTACTTC
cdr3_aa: CASRLGGTGNGGQYF

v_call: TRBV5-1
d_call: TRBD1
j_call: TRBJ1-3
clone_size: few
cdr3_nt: TGCGCCAGCAGCTTGCTTGGACAGGGAGGAAACACCATATATTTT
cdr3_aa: CASSLLGQGGNTIYF

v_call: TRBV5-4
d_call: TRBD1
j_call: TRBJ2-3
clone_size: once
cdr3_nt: TGTGCCAGCAGCTCTAACTTACAGGGGCGAAACACAGATACGCAGTATTTT
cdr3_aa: CASSSNLQGRNTDTQYF

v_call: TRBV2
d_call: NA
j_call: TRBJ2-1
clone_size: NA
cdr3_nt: TGTGCCAGCAGGGGCCAGGGGAATCCCAATGAGCAGTTCTTC
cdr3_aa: CASRGQGNPNEQFF

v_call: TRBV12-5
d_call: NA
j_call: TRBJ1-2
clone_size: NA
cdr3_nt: TGTGCTAGTGGCTCGGTACAGGGACCGAACTATGGCTACACCTTC
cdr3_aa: CASGSVQGPNYGYTF

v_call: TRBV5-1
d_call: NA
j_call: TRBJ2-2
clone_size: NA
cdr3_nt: TGCGCCAGCACCCTGGCGGGGAACACCGGGGAGCTGTTTTTT
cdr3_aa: CASTLAGNTGELFF

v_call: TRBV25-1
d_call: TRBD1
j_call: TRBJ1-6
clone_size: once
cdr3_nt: TGTGCCAGCAGGATCTCCGGGACAGGCGGAGAAGTCCACTTT
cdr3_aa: CASRISGTGGEVHF

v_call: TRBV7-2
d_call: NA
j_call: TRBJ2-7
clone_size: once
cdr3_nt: TGTGCCAGCAGCTCGCAATCCTCTAGCGTGGGGTACTTC
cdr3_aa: CASSSQSSSVGYF

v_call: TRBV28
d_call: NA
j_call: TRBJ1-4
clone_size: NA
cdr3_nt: TGTGCCAGCAGCTTCTTGAAGGGGCGCGGGGAAAAACTGTTTTTT
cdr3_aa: CASSFLKGRGEKLFF

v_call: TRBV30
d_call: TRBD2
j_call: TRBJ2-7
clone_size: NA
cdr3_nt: TGTGCCTGGGCTAGCGGATACGAGCAGTACTTC
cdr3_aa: CAWASGYEQYF

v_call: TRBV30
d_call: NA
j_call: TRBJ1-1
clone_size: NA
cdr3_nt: TGTGCCTGGAGTCATACGGGTGGGGTTCGAAACACTGAAGCTTTCTTT
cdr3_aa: CAWSHTGGVRNTEAFF

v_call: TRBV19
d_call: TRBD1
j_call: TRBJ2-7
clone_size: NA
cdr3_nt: TGTGCCAGTAGTACTCAACAGGGGGCTTTCGACGAGCAGTACTTC
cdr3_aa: CASSTQQGAFDEQYF

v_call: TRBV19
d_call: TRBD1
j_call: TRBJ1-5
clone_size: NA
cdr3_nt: TGTGCCAGTAGTATAAGCGCCGGGACAGGGGGCAAGGCCCAGCATTTT
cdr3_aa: CASSISAGTGGKAQHF